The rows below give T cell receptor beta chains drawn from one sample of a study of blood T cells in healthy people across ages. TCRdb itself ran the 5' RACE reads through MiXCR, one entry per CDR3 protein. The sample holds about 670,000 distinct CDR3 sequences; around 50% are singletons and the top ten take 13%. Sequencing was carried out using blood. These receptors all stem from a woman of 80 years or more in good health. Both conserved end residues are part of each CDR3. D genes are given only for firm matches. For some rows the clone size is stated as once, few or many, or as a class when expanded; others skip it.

CASSVEGQDQPQHF,TGTGCCAGCAGCGTAGAGGGACAGGATCAGCCCCAGCATTTT,TRBV9,TRBD1,TRBJ1-5,few
CSVEERGSSYNEQFF,TGCAGCGTTGAGGAGCGGGGGAGCTCCTACAATGAGCAGTTCTTC,TRBV29-1,TRBD2,TRBJ2-1,.
CSVRLAGPSDTQYF,TGCAGCGTTCGACTAGCGGGCCCCTCGGATACGCAGTATTTT,TRBV29-1,TRBD2,TRBJ2-3,.
CASSWENSYNEQYF,TGCGCCAGCAGCTGGGAGAACTCCTACAATGAGCAGTACTTC,TRBV5-1,.,TRBJ2-7,.
CASSLGGPGTDTQYF,TGTGCCAGCAGCTTAGGGGGTCCAGGCACAGATACGCAGTATTTT,TRBV7-3,.,TRBJ2-3,many
CASSLYLATEQYF,TGTGCCAGCAGTTTATATCTAGCAACCGAGCAGTACTTC,TRBV27,.,TRBJ2-7,.
CSVEGTGRNYGYTF,TGCAGCGTTGAAGGGACAGGGCGGAACTATGGCTACACCTTC,TRBV29-1,TRBD1,TRBJ1-2,once
CATSDLQFGGQETQYF,TGTGCCACCAGTGATTTGCAATTCGGCGGACAAGAGACCCAGTACTTC,TRBV24-1,.,TRBJ2-5,.
CATTGSEETQYF,TGTGCCACCACAGGGTCGGAAGAGACCCAGTACTTC,TRBV28,.,TRBJ2-5,many
CASSGWARQETQYF,TGCGCCAGCAGCGGATGGGCCCGTCAAGAGACCCAGTACTTC,TRBV5-1,.,TRBJ2-5,few
CASSPKTVSSYEQYF,TGTGCCAGCAGTCCCAAGACTGTTAGCTCCTACGAGCAGTACTTC,TRBV27,.,TRBJ2-7,few
CASRRDRVNEQFF,TGTGCCAGCAGGAGAGACAGGGTCAATGAGCAGTTCTTC,TRBV28,TRBD1,TRBJ2-1,.
CASSVRDIMNEQFF,TGTGCCAGCAGCGTCCGGGACATTATGAATGAGCAGTTCTTC,TRBV9,.,TRBJ2-1,.
CASSRDSVNTEAFF,TGTGCCAGCAGCCGGGACAGCGTGAACACTGAAGCTTTCTTT,TRBV12-3/TRBV12-4,TRBD1,TRBJ1-1,.
CSVGQGRQETQYF,TGCAGCGTTGGACAGGGAAGGCAAGAGACCCAGTACTTC,TRBV29-1,TRBD1,TRBJ2-5,.
CASGDRPKNTEAFF,TGTGCCAGCGGGGACAGGCCGAAGAACACTGAAGCTTTCTTT,TRBV6-6,TRBD1,TRBJ1-1,.
CAISGKSGITDTQYF,TGTGCCATCAGTGGTAAGAGCGGAATCACAGATACGCAGTATTTT,TRBV10-3,.,TRBJ2-3,.
CAISEGTADGYTF,TGTGCCATCAGTGAAGGGACAGCTGATGGCTACACCTTC,TRBV10-3,TRBD1,TRBJ1-2,.
CASSLPGGVGELFF,TGTGCCAGCAGCCTTCCCGGGGGAGTCGGGGAGCTGTTTTTT,TRBV3-1,.,TRBJ2-2,.
CASSQVGARGTNTGELFF,TGTGCCAGCAGCCAAGTTGGAGCGAGAGGAACGAACACCGGGGAGCTGTTTTTT,TRBV4-2,.,TRBJ2-2,few
CASSILAGGREQFF,TGTGCCAGCAGCATACTAGCGGGAGGTCGGGAGCAGTTCTTC,TRBV7-3,TRBD2,TRBJ2-1,.
CASSVRVSNQPQHF,TGCGCCAGCAGCGTAAGGGTTAGCAATCAGCCCCAGCATTTT,TRBV4-1,.,TRBJ1-5,.
CASSLHPGTGYNEQFF,TGTGCCAGCAGTCTACACCCTGGGACAGGTTACAATGAGCAGTTCTTC,TRBV27,TRBD1,TRBJ2-1,many
CASGYERGTSTDTQYF,TGCGCCAGCGGCTACGAGCGGGGGACTAGCACGGATACGCAGTATTTT,TRBV5-1,TRBD2,TRBJ2-3,.
CASSGGPNSYEQYF,TGTGCCAGCAGTGGGGGCCCTAACTCCTACGAGCAGTACTTC,TRBV2,.,TRBJ2-7,once
CASSQVIGVTEAFF,TGTGCCAGCAGCCAAGTTATAGGAGTCACTGAAGCTTTCTTT,TRBV14,.,TRBJ1-1,few
CASRSRRLLSTDTQYF,TGTGCCAGCAGGAGCCGGCGCCTGCTTTCCACAGATACGCAGTATTTT,TRBV27,.,TRBJ2-3,.
CASGSTGGGNYGYTF,TGTGCCAGCGGGTCGACAGGGGGGGGTAACTATGGCTACACCTTC,TRBV12-3/TRBV12-4,TRBD1,TRBJ1-2,.
CASSYAGIGQYF,TGTGCCAGCAGTTACGCGGGGATTGGGCAGTACTTC,TRBV6-2/TRBV6-3,.,TRBJ2-5,.
CAISEETSSYEQYF,TGTGCCATCAGTGAGGAGACATCCTCCTACGAGCAGTACTTC,TRBV10-3,.,TRBJ2-7,many
CASSSQGLPYEQYF,TGCGCCAGCAGCTCGCAGGGACTCCCCTACGAGCAGTACTTC,TRBV5-1,.,TRBJ2-7,few
CASLGGRSYNEQFF,TGTGCCAGCCTGGGGGGGAGGTCCTACAATGAGCAGTTCTTC,TRBV6-6,TRBD2,TRBJ2-1,many
CATSLTGETQYF,TGTGCCACCAGTTTGACCGGAGAGACCCAGTACTTC,TRBV24-1,.,TRBJ2-5,.
CASRTVGIATDTQYF,TGTGCCAGCAGGACGGTCGGGATTGCCACAGATACGCAGTATTTT,TRBV28,.,TRBJ2-3,many
CASSSPGPSYGYTF,TGTGCCAGCAGTTCCCCGGGACCGTCCTATGGCTACACCTTC,TRBV12-3/TRBV12-4,.,TRBJ1-2,.
CAINSSGARNTEAFF,TGTGCCATCAACTCATCAGGGGCTCGGAACACTGAAGCTTTCTTT,TRBV7-9,.,TRBJ1-1,few
CASSRDVAYDQFF,TGTGCCAGCAGTCGCGACGTGGCCTATGATCAGTTCTTC,TRBV27,.,TRBJ2-1,.
CASRSGQGQDTQYF,TGTGCCAGCAGGTCGGGACAGGGGCAAGATACGCAGTATTTT,TRBV27,TRBD1,TRBJ2-3,.
CASSMSRLATIEQYF,TGTGCCAGCAGTATGTCTAGGCTAGCGACGATCGAGCAGTACTTC,TRBV13,.,TRBJ2-7,.
CASSLAGTAEAFF,TGCGCCAGCAGCTTGGCGGGGACAGCTGAAGCTTTCTTT,TRBV5-1,TRBD1,TRBJ1-1,.
CASSPGWTSAKQYF,TGCGCCAGCAGCCCCGGCTGGACTAGCGCGAAGCAGTACTTC,TRBV5-1,TRBD2,TRBJ2-5,.
CSARPGFNYGYTF,TGCAGTGCTCGGCCCGGGTTTAACTATGGCTACACCTTC,TRBV20-1,.,TRBJ1-2,few
CSVPGVSTDTQYF,TGCAGCGTTCCAGGGGTTAGCACAGATACGCAGTATTTT,TRBV29-1,.,TRBJ2-3,many
CACSQQIASSYNEQYF,TGTGCCTGCAGCCAACAAATAGCGAGCTCCTACAATGAGCAGTACTTC,TRBV4-2,.,TRBJ2-7,once
CASSYSMAGGDYEQYF,TGTGCCAGCAGTTACTCGATGGCAGGGGGCGATTACGAGCAGTACTTC,TRBV6-5,TRBD1,TRBJ2-7,.
CASTESGGRYNEQFF,TGTGCCAGCACCGAGTCGGGAGGGCGGTACAATGAGCAGTTCTTC,TRBV28,TRBD2,TRBJ2-1,many
CASSSGTAANTGELFF,TGTGCCAGCAGCTCTGGGACAGCAGCGAACACCGGGGAGCTGTTTTTT,TRBV7-3,TRBD1,TRBJ2-2,many
CASSLRLAGGITDTQYF,TGTGCCAGCAGCCTTAGACTAGCGGGGGGCATTACAGATACGCAGTATTTT,TRBV7-2,TRBD2,TRBJ2-3,.
CASSPPSLTDTQYF,TGTGCCAGCAGCCCACCGTCTCTCACAGATACGCAGTATTTT,TRBV7-2,.,TRBJ2-3,.
CASSVGTGGEYEQFF,TGCGCCAGCAGCGTCGGGACAGGGGGCGAATATGAGCAGTTCTTC,TRBV5-1,TRBD1,TRBJ2-1,.